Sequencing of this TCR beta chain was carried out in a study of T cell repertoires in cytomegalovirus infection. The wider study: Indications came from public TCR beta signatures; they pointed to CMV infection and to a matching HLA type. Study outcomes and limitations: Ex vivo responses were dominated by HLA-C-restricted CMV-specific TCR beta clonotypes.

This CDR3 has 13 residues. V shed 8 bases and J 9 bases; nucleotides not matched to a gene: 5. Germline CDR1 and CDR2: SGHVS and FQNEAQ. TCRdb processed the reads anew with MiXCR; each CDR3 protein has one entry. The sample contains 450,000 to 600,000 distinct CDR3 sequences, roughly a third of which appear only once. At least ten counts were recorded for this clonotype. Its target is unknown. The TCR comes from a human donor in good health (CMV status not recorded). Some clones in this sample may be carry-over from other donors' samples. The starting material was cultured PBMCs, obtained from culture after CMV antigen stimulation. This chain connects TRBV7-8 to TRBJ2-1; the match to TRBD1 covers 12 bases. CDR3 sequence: CASGDRGRIEQFF. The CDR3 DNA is TGTGCCAGCGGGGACAGGGGGCGGATTGAGCAGTTCTTC.